This T cell receptor beta chain was recovered during a study of CXCR3-negative and CXCR3-positive naive CD8 T cells. Overall study results and limits: Against CXCR3-negative naive cells, CXCR3-positive naive cells showed more hydrophobic TRB CDR3s. Much lower diversity was found in memory CD8+ cells, while both naive subsets had comparably high diversity.

The germline V gene encodes CDR1 DFQATT and CDR2 SNEGSKA (reference sequence). There are 16 residues in the CDR3. As to this clonotype: The antigen remains unidentified.

All TRB cDNA libraries came from 5' RACE performed with UMI labels. TCRdb reanalyzed the 5' RACE reads and collapses them to one entry per CDR3 protein, without DNA. Found here are about 90,000 distinct CDR3 sequences; the top ten clones hold around 1%. All CD8+ T cell subsets were sorted in triplicate at fewer than 350,000 cells each. CD45RO-CCR7+CD27+CD95- marked naive CD8+ T cells. This chain uses TRBV20-1 with TRBJ1-6; TCRdb proposes TRBD1, but this gene call is untestable without DNA. Material for sequencing was naive CXCR3- CD8+ T cells from blood. Regarding subset: CD45RO-CCR7+CD27+CD95- naive CD8+ T cells lacking CXCR3 (TNR3-). This sequence originates from a human donor in good health. Some clones in this sample may be carry-over from other donors' samples. The CDR3 is CSACNPYPYDNSPLHF.